The sequence of this T cell receptor beta chain was determined in a study of T cells after yellow fever vaccination. Points from the study as a whole: The presence of abundant clonotypes contaminating from the bulk population was possible in FACS-sorted repertoires.

Trimming left V 2 bases short and J 0 bases short, with 8 bases between. Per germline, CDR1 SGHDT and CDR2 YYEEEE. This CDR3 is built from 14 residues. The table lists this clonotype with a few counts. What it recognizes is unknown. TCRdb used MiXCR to reprocess the 5' RACE reads, holding one entry per CDR3 protein. The data contain just under 600,000 distinct CDR3 sequences, roughly 13% of them seen just once; the ten biggest clones take up around an eighth. V gene TRBV5-6 combines with J gene TRBJ1-1; a possible D gene is TRBD1 (5 bases). The sequencing used PBMCs, collected on the day of the yellow fever booster vaccination. The TCR originated in a man aged 25 to 45 who received the YFV17D yellow fever vaccine. CDR3 loop: CASSLLQVNTEAFF. The CDR3 nucleotides read TGTGCCAGCAGCTTATTACAGGTGAACACTGAAGCTTTCTTT. The variable domain in full, completed from reference TRBV5-6 and TRBJ1-1, reads DAGVTQSPTHLIKTRGQQVTLRCSPKSGHDTVSWYQQALGQGPQFIFQYYEEEERQRGNFPDRFSGHQFPNYSSELNVNALLLGDSALYLCASSLLQVNTEAFFGQGTRLTVV.